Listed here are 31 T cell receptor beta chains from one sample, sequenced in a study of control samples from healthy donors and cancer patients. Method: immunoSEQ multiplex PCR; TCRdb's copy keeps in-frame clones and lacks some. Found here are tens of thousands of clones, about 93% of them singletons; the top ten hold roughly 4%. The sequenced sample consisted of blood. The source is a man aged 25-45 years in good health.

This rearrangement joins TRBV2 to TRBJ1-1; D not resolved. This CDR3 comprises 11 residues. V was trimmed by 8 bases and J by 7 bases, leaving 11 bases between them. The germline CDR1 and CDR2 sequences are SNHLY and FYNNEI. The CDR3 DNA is TGTGCCAGCCCGGACGGCGTTGAAGCTTTCTTT. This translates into CASPDGVEAFF.

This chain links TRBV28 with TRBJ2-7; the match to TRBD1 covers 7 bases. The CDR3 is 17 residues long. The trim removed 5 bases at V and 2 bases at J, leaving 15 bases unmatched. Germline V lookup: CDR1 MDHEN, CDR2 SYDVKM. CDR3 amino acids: CASSPDRQGRFPYEQYF. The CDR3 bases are TGTGCCAGCAGTCCCGATCGACAGGGAAGGTTCCCCTACGAGCAGTACTTC.

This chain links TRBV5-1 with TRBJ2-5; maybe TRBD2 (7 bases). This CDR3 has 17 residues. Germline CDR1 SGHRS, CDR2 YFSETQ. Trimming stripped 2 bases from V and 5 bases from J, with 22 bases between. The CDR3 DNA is TGCGCCAGCAGCTTCGCTCTCCTAGCGGACCAGGGGGAGACCCAGTACTTC. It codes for CASSFALLADQGETQYF.

The CDR3 reads CASSIGTVSNQPQHF. CDR3 nucleotide sequence: TGTGCCAGTAGTATAGGGACAGTTAGCAATCAGCCCCAGCATTTT. This chain connects TRBV19 to TRBJ1-5; D may be TRBD1 (6 bases). Germline lookup yields CDR1 LNHDA and CDR2 SQIVND (reference sequence). The CDR3 runs to 15 residues. The germline V and J ends were trimmed by 1 base and 0 bases, with 7 bases remaining between them. The full variable domain, with the rest looked up from reference TRBV19 and TRBJ1-5, is DGGITQSPKYLFRKEGQNVTLSCEQNLNHDAMYWYRQDPGQGLRLIYYSQIVNDFQKGDIAEGYSVSREKKESFPLTVTSAQKNPTAFYLCASSIGTVSNQPQHFGDGTRLSIL.

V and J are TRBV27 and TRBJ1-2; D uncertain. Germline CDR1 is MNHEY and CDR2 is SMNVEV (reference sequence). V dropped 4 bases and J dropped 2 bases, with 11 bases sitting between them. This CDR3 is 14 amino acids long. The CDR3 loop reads CASSSPGVNYGYTF. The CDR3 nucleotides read TGTGCCAGCAGTTCCCCTGGGGTGAACTATGGCTACACCTTC.

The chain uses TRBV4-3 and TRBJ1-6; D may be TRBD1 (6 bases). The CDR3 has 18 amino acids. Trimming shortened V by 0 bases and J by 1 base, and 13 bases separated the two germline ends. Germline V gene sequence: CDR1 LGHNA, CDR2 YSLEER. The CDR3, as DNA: TGCGCCAGCAGCCAAGAGAGTAGGGGGGGATCCTATAATTCACCCCTCCACTTT. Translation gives CASSQESRGGSYNSPLHF.

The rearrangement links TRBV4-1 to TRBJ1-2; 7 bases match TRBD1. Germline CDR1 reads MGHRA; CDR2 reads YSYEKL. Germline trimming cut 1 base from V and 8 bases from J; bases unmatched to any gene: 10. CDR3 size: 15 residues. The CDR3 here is CASSQAQGRRAGYTF. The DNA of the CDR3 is TGCGCCAGCAGCCAAGCACAGGGGAGGCGCGCGGGCTACACCTTC.

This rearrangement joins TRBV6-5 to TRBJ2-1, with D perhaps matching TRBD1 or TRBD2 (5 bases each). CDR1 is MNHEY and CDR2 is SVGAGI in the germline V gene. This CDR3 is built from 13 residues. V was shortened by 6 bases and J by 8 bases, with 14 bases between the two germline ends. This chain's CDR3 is CASRGRGLDEQFF. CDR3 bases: TGTGCCAGCAGGGGCCGGGGCCTGGATGAGCAGTTCTTC.

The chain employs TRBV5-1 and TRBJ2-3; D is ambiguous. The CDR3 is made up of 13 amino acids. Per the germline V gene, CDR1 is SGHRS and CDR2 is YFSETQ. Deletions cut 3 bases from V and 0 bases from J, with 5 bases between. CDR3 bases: TGCGCCAGCAGCTCCGCTAGCACAGATACGCAGTATTTT. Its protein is CASSSASTDTQYF.

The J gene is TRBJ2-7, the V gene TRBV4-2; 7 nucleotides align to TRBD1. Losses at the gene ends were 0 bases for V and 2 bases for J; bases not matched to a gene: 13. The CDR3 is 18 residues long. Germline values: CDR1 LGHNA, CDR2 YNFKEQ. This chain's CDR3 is CASSQEHLRQGWTYEQYF. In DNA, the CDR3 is TGTGCCAGCAGCCAAGAACATCTCCGACAGGGCTGGACCTACGAGCAGTACTTC.

This CDR3 reads CSVVIDPVNGNTIYF. The CDR3 coding sequence is TGCAGCGTTGTGATTGACCCCGTAAATGGAAACACCATATATTTT. This sequence joins TRBV29-1 and TRBJ1-3, with no clear D. With 4 bases removed from V and 3 bases from J, the gap between germline ends came to 16 bases. CDR3 length equals 15 residues. CDR1 and CDR2 from the germline V gene are SQVTM and ANQGSEA.

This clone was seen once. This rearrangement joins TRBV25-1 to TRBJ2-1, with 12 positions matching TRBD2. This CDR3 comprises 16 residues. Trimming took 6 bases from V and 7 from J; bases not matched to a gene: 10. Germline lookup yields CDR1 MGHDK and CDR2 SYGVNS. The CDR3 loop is CASRVGLAGGLNEQFF. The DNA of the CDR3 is TGTGCCAGCAGAGTAGGGCTAGCGGGAGGGCTTAATGAGCAGTTCTTC.

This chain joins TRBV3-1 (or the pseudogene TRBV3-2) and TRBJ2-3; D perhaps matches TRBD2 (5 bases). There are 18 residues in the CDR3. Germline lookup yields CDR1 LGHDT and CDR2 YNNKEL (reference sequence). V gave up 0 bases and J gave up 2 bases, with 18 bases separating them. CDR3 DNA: TGTGCCAGCAGCCAAGAAGTTGTTTGGGGAGCCACCACAGATACGCAGTATTTT. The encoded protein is CASSQEVVWGATTDTQYF.

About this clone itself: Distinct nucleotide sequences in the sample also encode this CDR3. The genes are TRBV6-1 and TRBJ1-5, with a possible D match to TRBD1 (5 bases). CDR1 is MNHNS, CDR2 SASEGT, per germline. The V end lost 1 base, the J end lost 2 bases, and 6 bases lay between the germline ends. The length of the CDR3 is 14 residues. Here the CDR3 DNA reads TGTGCCAGCAGTGAAGGGGGCGGCAATCAGCCCCAGCATTTT. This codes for CASSEGGGNQPQHF.

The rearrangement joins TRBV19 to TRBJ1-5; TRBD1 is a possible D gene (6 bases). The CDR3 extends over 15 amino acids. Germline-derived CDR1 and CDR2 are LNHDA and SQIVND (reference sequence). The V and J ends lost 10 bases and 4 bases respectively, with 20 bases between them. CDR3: CATRTGGDKNQPQHF. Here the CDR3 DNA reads TGTGCCACCCGAACGGGGGGGGACAAAAATCAGCCCCAGCATTTT.

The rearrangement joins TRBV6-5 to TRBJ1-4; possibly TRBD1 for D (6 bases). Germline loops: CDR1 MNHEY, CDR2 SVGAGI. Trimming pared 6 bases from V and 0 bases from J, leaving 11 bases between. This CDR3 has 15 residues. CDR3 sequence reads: CASRRTAATNEKLFF. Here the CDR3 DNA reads TGTGCCAGCAGAAGGACAGCTGCAACTAATGAAAAACTGTTTTTT.

The CDR3 here is CASRPTSPPSQFF. The CDR3 nucleotides are TGTGCCAGCAGACCTACAAGCCCCCCTAGCCAGTTCTTC. The genes are TRBV6-5 and TRBJ2-1; possible D gene TRBD2, 5 bases. Germline assignment: CDR1 MNHEY and CDR2 SVGAGI. This CDR3 has 13 amino acids. Trimming cost V 6 bases and J 13 bases, with 19 bases left between them.

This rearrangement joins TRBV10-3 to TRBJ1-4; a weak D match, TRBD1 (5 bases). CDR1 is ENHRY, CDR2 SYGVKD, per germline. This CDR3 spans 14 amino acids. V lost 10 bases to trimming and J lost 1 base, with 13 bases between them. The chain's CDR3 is CATLAGGTNEKLFF. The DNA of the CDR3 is TGTGCCACCCTTGCGGGGGGAACTAATGAAAAACTGTTTTTT.

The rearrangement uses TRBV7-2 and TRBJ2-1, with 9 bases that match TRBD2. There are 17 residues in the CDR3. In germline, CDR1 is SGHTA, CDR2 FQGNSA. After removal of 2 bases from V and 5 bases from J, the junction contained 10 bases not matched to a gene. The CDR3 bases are TGTGCCAGCAGCTTAAACGGCGGGGGGGCCGGAAACAATGAGCAGTTCTTC. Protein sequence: CASSLNGGGAGNNEQFF.

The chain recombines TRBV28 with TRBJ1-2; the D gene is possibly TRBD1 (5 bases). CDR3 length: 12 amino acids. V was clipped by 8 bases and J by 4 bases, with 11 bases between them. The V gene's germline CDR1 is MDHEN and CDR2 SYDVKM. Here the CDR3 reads CASDYGGYGYTF. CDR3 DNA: TGTGCCAGCGACTACGGGGGCTATGGCTACACCTTC.

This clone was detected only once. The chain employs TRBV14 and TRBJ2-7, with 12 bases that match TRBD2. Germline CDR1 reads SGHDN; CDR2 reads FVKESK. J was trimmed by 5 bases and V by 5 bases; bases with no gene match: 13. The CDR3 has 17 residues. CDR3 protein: CASSYRTSGKWIHEQYF. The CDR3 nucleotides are TGTGCCAGCAGCTACAGGACTAGCGGGAAATGGATACACGAGCAGTACTTC. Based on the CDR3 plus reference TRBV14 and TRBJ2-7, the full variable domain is EAGVTQFPSHSVIEKGQTVTLRCDPISGHDNLYWYRRVMGKEIKFLLHFVKESKQDESGMPNNRFLAERTGGTYSTLKVQPAELEDSGVYFCASSYRTSGKWIHEQYFGPGTRLTVT.

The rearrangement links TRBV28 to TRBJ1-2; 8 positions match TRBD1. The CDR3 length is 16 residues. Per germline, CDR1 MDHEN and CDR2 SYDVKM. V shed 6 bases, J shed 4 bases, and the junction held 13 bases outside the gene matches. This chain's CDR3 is CASRGSVADRVYGYTF. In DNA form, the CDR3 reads TGTGCCAGCAGGGGATCCGTAGCGGACAGGGTCTATGGCTACACCTTC.

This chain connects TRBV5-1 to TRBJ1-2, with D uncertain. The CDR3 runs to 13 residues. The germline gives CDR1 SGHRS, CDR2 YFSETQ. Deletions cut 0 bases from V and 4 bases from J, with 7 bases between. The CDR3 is CASSLGSAYGYTF. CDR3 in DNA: TGCGCCAGCAGCTTGGGGTCCGCCTATGGCTACACCTTC.

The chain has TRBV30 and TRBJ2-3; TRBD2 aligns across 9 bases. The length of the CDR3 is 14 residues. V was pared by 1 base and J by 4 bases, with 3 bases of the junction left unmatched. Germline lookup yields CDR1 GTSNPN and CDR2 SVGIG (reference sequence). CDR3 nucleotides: TGTGCCTGGAGTGCGTCTAGCGGGGCAGATACGCAGTATTTT. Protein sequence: CAWSASSGADTQYF. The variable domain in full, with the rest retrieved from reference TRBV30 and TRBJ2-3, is SQTIHQWPATLVQPVGSPLSLECTVEGTSNPNLYWYRQAAGRGLQLLFYSVGIGQISSEVPQNLSASRPQDRQFILSSKKLLLSDSGFYLCAWSASSGADTQYFGPGTRLTVL.

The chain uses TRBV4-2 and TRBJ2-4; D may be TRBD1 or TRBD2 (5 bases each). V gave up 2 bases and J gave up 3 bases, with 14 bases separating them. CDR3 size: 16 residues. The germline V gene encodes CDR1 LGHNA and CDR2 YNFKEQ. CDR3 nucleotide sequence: TGTGCCAGCAGCCAATTTCATGGGGGTGTCAAAAACATTCAGTACTTC. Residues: CASSQFHGGVKNIQYF.

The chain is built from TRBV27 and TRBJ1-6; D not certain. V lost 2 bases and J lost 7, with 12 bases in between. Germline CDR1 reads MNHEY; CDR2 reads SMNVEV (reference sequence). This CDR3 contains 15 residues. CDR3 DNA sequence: TGTGCCAGCAGTTTAAAACCCGCGGGGAATTCACCCCTCCACTTT. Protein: CASSLKPAGNSPLHF.

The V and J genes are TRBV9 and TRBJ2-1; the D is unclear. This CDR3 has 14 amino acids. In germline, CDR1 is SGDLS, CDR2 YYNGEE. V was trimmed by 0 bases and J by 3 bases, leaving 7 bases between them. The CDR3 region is CASSVVDNYNEQFF. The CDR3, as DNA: TGTGCCAGCAGCGTAGTTGACAACTACAATGAGCAGTTCTTC.

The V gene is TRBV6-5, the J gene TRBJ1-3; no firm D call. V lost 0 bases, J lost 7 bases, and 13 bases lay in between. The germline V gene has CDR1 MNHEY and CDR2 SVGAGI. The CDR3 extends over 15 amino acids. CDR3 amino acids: CASSYSNRFGNTIYF. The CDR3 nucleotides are TGTGCCAGCAGTTACTCGAACCGGTTTGGGAACACCATATATTTT.

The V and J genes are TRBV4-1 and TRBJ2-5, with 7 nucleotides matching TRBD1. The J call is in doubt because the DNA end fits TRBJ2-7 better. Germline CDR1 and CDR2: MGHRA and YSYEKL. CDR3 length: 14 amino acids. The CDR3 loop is CASSLDRLTYEQYF. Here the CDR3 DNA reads TGCGCCAGCAGCCTGGACAGGCTTACCTACGAGCAGTACTTC.

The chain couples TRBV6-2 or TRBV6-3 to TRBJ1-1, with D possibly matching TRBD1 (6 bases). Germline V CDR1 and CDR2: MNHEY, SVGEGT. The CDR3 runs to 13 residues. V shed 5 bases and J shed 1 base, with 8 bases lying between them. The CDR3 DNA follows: TGTGCCAGCAGTCCGACAGGGAACACTGAAGCTTTCTTT. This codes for CASSPTGNTEAFF.

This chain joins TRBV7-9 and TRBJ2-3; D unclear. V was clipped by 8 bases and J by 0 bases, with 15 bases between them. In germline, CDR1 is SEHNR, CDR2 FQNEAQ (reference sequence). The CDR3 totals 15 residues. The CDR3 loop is CASVLDGPSTDTQYF. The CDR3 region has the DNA TGTGCCAGCGTCTTGGACGGGCCTAGCACAGATACGCAGTATTTT.